This TCR beta chain was profiled in a study of blood T cell repertoires in COVID-19. Germline loops: CDR1 PRHDT, CDR2 FYEKMQ (reference sequence). With V trimmed by 5 bases and J by 0 bases, 4 bases remained unmatched. CDR3 length: 15 residues. Only in-frame clones appear in the TCRdb table, and some are missing; sequencing was by immunoSEQ multiplex PCR. The data contain about 140,000 clones, about 84% of them singletons. Study members were between 18 and 89 years old and lived in approximately 25 US regions. This receptor was taken from a young woman who had been exposed to COVID-19. The chain joins TRBV13 to TRBJ2-7; 10 bases match TRBD1. Source material: PBMCs or T cells enriched from blood (not recorded which). CDR3 in DNA: TGTGCCAGCAGCCCTAGGACAGGGGGCTCCTACGAGCAGTACTTC. Protein product: CASSPRTGGSYEQYF.